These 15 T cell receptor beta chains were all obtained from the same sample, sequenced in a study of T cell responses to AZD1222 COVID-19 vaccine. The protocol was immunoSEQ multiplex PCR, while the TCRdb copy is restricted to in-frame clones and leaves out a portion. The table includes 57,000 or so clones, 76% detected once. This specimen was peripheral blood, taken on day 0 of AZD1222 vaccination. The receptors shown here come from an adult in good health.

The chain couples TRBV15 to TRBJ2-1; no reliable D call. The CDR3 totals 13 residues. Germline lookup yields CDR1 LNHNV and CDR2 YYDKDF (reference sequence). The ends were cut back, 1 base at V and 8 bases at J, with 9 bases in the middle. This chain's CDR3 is CATSRGGRDEQFF. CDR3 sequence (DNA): TGTGCCACCAGCAGAGGGGGTAGGGATGAGCAGTTCTTC.

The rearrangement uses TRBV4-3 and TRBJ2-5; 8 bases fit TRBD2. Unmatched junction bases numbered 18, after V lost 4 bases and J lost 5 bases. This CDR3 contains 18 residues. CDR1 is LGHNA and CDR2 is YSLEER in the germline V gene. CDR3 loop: CASSRVWGKVAGRETQYF. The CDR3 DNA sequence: TGCGCCAGCAGCCGTGTCTGGGGAAAGGTAGCGGGGAGGGAGACCCAGTACTTC.

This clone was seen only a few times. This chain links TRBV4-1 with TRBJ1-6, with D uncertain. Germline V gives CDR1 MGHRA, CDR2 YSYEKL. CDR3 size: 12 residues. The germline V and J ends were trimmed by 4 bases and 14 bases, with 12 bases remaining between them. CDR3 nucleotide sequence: TGCGCCAGCAGCCCCGACGACTTTACCCTCCACTTT. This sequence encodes CASSPDDFTLHF.

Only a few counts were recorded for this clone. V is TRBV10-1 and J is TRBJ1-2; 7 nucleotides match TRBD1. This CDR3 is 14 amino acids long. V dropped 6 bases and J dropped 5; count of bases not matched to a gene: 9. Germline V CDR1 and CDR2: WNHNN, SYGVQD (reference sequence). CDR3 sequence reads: CASSPGTETYGYTF. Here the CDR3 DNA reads TGCGCCAGCAGCCCCGGGACAGAGACTTATGGCTACACCTTC.

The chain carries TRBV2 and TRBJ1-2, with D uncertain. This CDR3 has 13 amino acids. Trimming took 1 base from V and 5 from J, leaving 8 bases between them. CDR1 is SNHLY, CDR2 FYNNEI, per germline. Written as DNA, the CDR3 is TGTGCCAGCAGTGAAGGGCCAACTTATGGCTACACCTTC. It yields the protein CASSEGPTYGYTF.

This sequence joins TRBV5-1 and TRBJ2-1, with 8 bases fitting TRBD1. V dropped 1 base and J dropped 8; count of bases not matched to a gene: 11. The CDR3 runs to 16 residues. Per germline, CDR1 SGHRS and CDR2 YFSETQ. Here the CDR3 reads CASSLNGQGAEDEQFF. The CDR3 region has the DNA TGCGCCAGCAGCTTGAACGGGCAGGGGGCCGAGGATGAGCAGTTCTTC.

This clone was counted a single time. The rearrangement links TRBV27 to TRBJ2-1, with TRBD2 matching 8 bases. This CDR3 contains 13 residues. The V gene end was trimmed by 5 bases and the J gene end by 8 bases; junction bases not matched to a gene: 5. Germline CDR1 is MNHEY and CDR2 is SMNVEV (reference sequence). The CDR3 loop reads CASSDGTRHEQFF. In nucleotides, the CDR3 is TGTGCCAGCAGTGACGGGACTAGGCATGAGCAGTTCTTC.

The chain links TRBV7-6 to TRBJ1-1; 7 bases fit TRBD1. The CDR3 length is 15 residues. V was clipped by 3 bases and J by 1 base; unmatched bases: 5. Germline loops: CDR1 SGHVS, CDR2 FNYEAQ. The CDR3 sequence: CASSLEQGPNTEAFF. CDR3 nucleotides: TGTGCCAGCAGCTTGGAACAGGGGCCGAACACTGAAGCTTTCTTT.

The CDR3: CASSLDISTNEKLFF. For the CDR3, the DNA is TGTGCCAGCAGCTTGGACATCTCAACTAATGAAAAACTGTTTTTT. The chain employs TRBV5-4 and TRBJ1-4, with D unresolved. The length of the CDR3 is 15 residues. V shed 0 bases and J shed 0 bases, with 6 bases lying between them. CDR1 is SGHNT, CDR2 YYREEE, per germline (reference sequence).

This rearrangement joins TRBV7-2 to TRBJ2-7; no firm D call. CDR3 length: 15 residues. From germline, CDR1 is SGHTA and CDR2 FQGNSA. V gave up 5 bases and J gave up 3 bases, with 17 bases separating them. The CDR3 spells CASSPGVGRSYEQYF. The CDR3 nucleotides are TGTGCCAGCAGCCCAGGAGTCGGAAGAAGCTACGAGCAGTACTTC.

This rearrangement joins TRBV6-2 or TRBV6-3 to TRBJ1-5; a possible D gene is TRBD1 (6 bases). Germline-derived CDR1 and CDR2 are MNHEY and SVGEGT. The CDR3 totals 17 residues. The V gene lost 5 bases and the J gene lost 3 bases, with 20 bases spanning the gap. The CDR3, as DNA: TGTGCCAGCAGTAACATATACAGGGTAGGAGTCAATCAGCCCCAGCATTTT. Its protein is CASSNIYRVGVNQPQHF.

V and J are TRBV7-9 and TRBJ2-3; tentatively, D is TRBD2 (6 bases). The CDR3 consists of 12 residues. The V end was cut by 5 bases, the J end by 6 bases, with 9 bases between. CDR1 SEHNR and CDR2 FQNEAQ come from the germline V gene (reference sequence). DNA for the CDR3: TGTGCCAGCAGCCGGGCGGGGGATACGCAGTATTTT. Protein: CASSRAGDTQYF.

CDR3 in amino acids: CASSQLRVNTEAFF. The CDR3, as DNA: TGTGCCAGCAGCCAATTGCGTGTGAACACTGAAGCTTTCTTT. V usage is TRBV14 and J usage is TRBJ1-1; D is unclear. V lost 2 bases, J lost 0 bases, and 7 bases lay in between. The germline gives CDR1 SGHDN, CDR2 FVKESK. The CDR3 is 14 residues long.

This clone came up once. The CDR3: CASSPWRDLRNTEAFF. The CDR3 DNA follows: TGTGCCAGCAGTCCTTGGCGGGATTTGAGGAACACTGAAGCTTTCTTT. V and J are TRBV28 and TRBJ1-1; D remains unclear. The V gene lost 5 bases and the J gene lost 1 base, with 17 bases spanning the gap. Germline CDR1 is MDHEN and CDR2 is SYDVKM. This CDR3 has 16 amino acids.

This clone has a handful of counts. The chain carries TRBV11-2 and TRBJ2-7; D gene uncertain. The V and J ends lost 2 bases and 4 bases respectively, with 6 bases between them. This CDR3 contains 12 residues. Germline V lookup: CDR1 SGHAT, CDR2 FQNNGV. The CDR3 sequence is CASSLNRYEQYF. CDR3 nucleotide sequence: TGTGCCAGCAGCTTAAACCGATACGAGCAGTACTTC.